The rows below give T cell receptor beta chains drawn from one sample of a study of blood T cell repertoires in COVID-19. Some clones are missing from TCRdb's copy, which holds only in-frame ones; the method was immunoSEQ multiplex PCR. The sample contains approximately 260,000 clones, about 85% of which appear only once. The sample was peripheral blood. The receptors here all came from a man between 60 and 75 years old who had recovered from COVID-19. The CDR3 runs from the conserved cysteine through the conserved F or W. A D gene is named only where the DNA matches it firmly. Clone size, where shown, is once, few, many, or a class for clones that have expanded.

D gene: TRBD2; J gene: TRBJ2-1; clone size: -; V gene: TRBV5-6; CDR3 protein: CASSFSGGSYNEQFF; CDR3 DNA: TGTGCCAGCAGCTTTAGCGGGGGCTCCTACAATGAGCAGTTCTTC
D gene: -; J gene: TRBJ2-1; clone size: once; V gene: TRBV29-1; CDR3 protein: CSVGDQGWDEQFF; CDR3 DNA: TGCAGCGTTGGAGATCAGGGGTGGGATGAGCAGTTCTTC
D gene: -; J gene: TRBJ2-1; clone size: -; V gene: TRBV24-1; CDR3 protein: CATSPPAGEQFF; CDR3 DNA: TGTGCCACCAGTCCTCCGGCGGGGGAGCAGTTCTTC
D gene: -; J gene: TRBJ2-7; clone size: -; V gene: TRBV18; CDR3 protein: CASSRGGGPSYEQYF; CDR3 DNA: TGTGCCAGCTCACGGGGAGGGGGGCCCTCCTACGAGCAGTACTTC
D gene: TRBD2; J gene: TRBJ2-5; clone size: once; V gene: TRBV18; CDR3 protein: CASSLKGLAETQYF; CDR3 DNA: TGTGCCAGCTCACTGAAGGGACTAGCAGAGACCCAGTACTTC
D gene: TRBD1; J gene: TRBJ1-1; clone size: -; V gene: TRBV28; CDR3 protein: CASSLTGGYTEAFF; CDR3 DNA: TGTGCCAGCAGTTTAACAGGGGGCTACACTGAAGCTTTCTTT
D gene: TRBD1; J gene: TRBJ2-7; clone size: -; V gene: TRBV7-9; CDR3 protein: CASSRQGASLEQYF; CDR3 DNA: TGTGCCAGCAGCCGACAGGGGGCATCCCTCGAGCAGTACTTC
D gene: TRBD1; J gene: TRBJ1-4; clone size: once; V gene: TRBV6-5; CDR3 protein: CASRTGGKGEKLFF; CDR3 DNA: TGTGCCAGCAGAACAGGGGGCAAAGGTGAAAAACTGTTTTTT
D gene: -; J gene: TRBJ1-3; clone size: -; V gene: TRBV6-5; CDR3 protein: CASRSSGNTIYF; CDR3 DNA: TGTGCCTCGCGGTCCTCTGGAAACACCATATATTTT
D gene: TRBD2; J gene: TRBJ2-6; clone size: once; V gene: TRBV11-2; CDR3 protein: CASSSSGGFNVLTF; CDR3 DNA: TGTGCCAGCAGCTCTAGCGGGGGGTTCAACGTCCTGACTTTC